Below are 4 T cell receptor beta chains sequenced from a single sample in a study of blood T cell repertoires in COVID-19. Data came from immunoSEQ multiplex PCR; TCRdb stores just in-frame clones and leaves some out. The sample includes approximately 230,000 clones, roughly 90% seen only once; the top ten take just under 6.5%. The sample comprised PBMCs or T cells enriched from blood (not recorded which). These receptors all stem from a woman in her 30s with acute COVID-19.

The table lists this clone with a few counts. The chain carries TRBV19 and TRBJ1-5, with 10 bases matching TRBD1. The CDR3 is 15 amino acids. V shed 3 bases, J shed 2 bases, and the junction held 1 base outside the gene matches. The germline V gene encodes CDR1 LNHDA and CDR2 SQIVND (reference sequence). The CDR3 nucleotides read TGTGCCAGTAGTATGGGACAGGGGCGCAATCAGCCCCAGCATTTT. As protein: CASSMGQGRNQPQHF.

The chain combines TRBV5-4 with TRBJ2-3, with D uncertain. CDR1 and CDR2 from the germline V gene are SGHNT and YYREEE (reference sequence). The CDR3 is 12 amino acids. The V end lost 5 bases, the J end lost 0 bases, and 4 bases lay between the germline ends. CDR3 nucleotides: TGTGCCAGCAGTACAAGCACAGATACGCAGTATTTT. Protein product: CASSTSTDTQYF. The full variable domain, its missing parts supplied by reference TRBV5-4 and TRBJ2-3, is ETGVTQSPTHLIKTRGQQVTLRCSSQSGHNTVSWYQQALGQGPQFIFQYYREEENGRGNFPPRFSGLQFPNYSSELNVNALELDDSALYLCASSTSTDTQYFGPGTRLTVL.

The chain links TRBV30 to TRBJ2-7, with 8 bases lining up with TRBD1. V lost 0 bases and J lost 5; bases outside the gene matches: 6. The CDR3 spans 14 residues. Germline lookup yields CDR1 GTSNPN and CDR2 SVGIG (reference sequence). The CDR3 DNA is TGTGCCTGGAGTGTAAGCGGACAGGGTGACGAGCAGTACTTC. It yields the protein CAWSVSGQGDEQYF.

The chain combines TRBV6-4 with TRBJ2-1; D is possibly TRBD1 (6 bases). CDR3 size: 15 residues. The germline V and J ends were trimmed by 5 bases and 7 bases, with 18 bases remaining between them. Germline V CDR1 and CDR2: MRHNA, SNTAGT. CDR3 bases: TGTGCCAGCAGTAAAAATCAGGGGTCGTGGAATGAGCAGTTCTTC. Its protein product is CASSKNQGSWNEQFF.